The clone carrying this T cell receptor beta chain was picked up a small number of times. Its specificity is not known. The sample belongs to a study of cytomegalovirus exposure and HLA in healthy donors. Study-level background: Earlier findings included some 120 million unique TCR beta sequences obtained from 150 million to 200 million T cells. HLA-typed donors were the source of approximately 88 million unique TCRs, which an early data release held.

Researchers ran the PCR with 60 Vbeta and 13 Jbeta primers. The method was immunoSEQ multiplex PCR; TCRdb's version includes in-frame clones alone and lacks a portion of them. Here the sample spans around 180,000 clones, 71% being singletons. Germline V CDR1 and CDR2: SQVTM, ANQGSEA. CDR3 length equals 13 residues. V was clipped by 5 bases and J by 6 bases, with 17 bases between them. Study findings and constraints: A missense DCLRE1C variant was associated with V- and J-gene trimming of TCR beta chains in a later analysis, and an independent cohort replicated the association. Later examination showed HLA-associated TCR beta chains had greater clonal expansion than equally common others.

This clonotype was obtained from a girl under 18 in good health and CMV-seronegative. The genes are TRBV29-1 and TRBJ2-7; D perhaps matches TRBD2 (5 bases). Material: PBMCs. CDR3 protein: CSVLGGFGPEQYF. CDR3 sequence (DNA): TGCAGCGTTTTAGGCGGGTTCGGTCCCGAGCAGTACTTC.